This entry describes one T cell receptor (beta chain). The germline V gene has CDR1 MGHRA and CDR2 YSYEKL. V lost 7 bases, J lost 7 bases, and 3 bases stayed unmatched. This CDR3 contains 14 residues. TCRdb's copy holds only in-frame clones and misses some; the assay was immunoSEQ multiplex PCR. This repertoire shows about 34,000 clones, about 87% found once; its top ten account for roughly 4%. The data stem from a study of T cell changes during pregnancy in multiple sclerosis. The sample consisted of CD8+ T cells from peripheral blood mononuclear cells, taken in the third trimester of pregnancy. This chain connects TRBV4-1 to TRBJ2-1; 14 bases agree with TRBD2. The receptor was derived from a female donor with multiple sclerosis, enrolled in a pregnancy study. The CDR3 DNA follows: TGCGCCAGCAAGACTAGCGGGGGGGCTAATGAGCAGTTCTTC. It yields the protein CASKTSGGANEQFF.